This T cell receptor beta chain came from a study of spatial heterogeneity in lung cancer. Study observations and caveats: Counts of expanded alpha and beta TCRs within tumors tracked the tumor nonsynonymous mutation count.

Time point noted: sample taken at primary tumor resection. TCRdb called the 5' RACE reads again in MiXCR, with one record for every CDR3 protein. The sample lists around 100,000 distinct CDR3 sequences, 4% to 4.5% occurring once. V dropped 8 bases and J dropped 7; count of bases not matched to a gene: 7. Germline CDR1 reads SNHLY; CDR2 reads FYNNEI. CDR3 length equals 13 residues. In this sample, this clonotype turned up many times. Its cognate antigen is unknown. The chain employs TRBV2 and TRBJ2-1; the match to TRBD1 covers 8 bases. The sequencing used lung tumor tissue, collected at surgery. The receptor was isolated from a male donor with early-stage non-small cell lung cancer. CDR3: CASLRGRLNEQFF. The CDR3 bases are TGTGCCAGCCTCAGGGGGCGCCTGAATGAGCAGTTCTTC.